This T cell receptor beta chain originates from a study of T cell repertoires in cytomegalovirus infection (dated by TCRdb to the late 2010s). About the full investigation: Peptide stimulations targeted recently identified HLA-C-restricted CMV epitopes, whose presentation resists viral immunomodulation, together with well-studied HLA-B-restricted epitopes. Donor HLA type was relevant to the analysis, because carriage of CMV infection together with the matching HLA type was indicated by public TCR beta signatures. Broader findings and caveats from the paper: In the ex vivo response, HLA-C-restricted CMV-specific TCR beta clonotypes were dominant, and in two of eight donors the single most frequent clonotype came from this HLA-C-restricted group. In both this cohort and an independent roughly 350-donor cohort, the cumulative frequency of public TCR beta family members distinguished carriers of CMV infection plus the relevant HLA type.

These reads were obtained on an Illumina HiSeq 1500. The public reads were run again by TCRdb, first through fastp at Q25 and then through MiXCR, and only productive beta chains were kept. For every CDR3 protein sequence, its rows merge into one entry that carries the most common genes and DNA. This sample comprises approximately 300,000 distinct CDR3 sequences, 25% of them detected only once. Roughly 14% of the sample comes from the top ten. The treatment or condition label on this specimen signifies: in vitro stimulation with specific CMV peptide epitopes to enrich CMV-specific T cells. Trimming leaves V shorter by 2 bases and J shorter by 0 bases, with the junction holding 10 bases beyond the gene matches. The CDR3 numbers 19 residues from cysteine through phenylalanine. Here the CDR3 DNA is all that survives: 57 bases in frame from base 1. In the germline V gene, CDR1 corresponds to MNHEY and CDR2 to SVGEGT.

This clonotype was picked up many times. No antigen is known for it. There are no base qualities to consult, and no much larger clone falls within one base. The sequence derives from a human donor in good health (CMV status not recorded). Some clones in this sample may be carry-over from other donors' samples. The material was cultured PBMCs, obtained from culture after CMV antigen stimulation. The chain is made from TRBV6-2 or TRBV6-3 and TRBJ2-6, with 7 middle bases fitting TRBD2. The CDR3 sequence is CASSYGGGLPVSGANVLTF. In nucleotide form, the sequence is TGTGCCAGCAGTTACGGCGGGGGACTGCCCGTCTCTGGGGCCAACGTCCTGACTTTC.